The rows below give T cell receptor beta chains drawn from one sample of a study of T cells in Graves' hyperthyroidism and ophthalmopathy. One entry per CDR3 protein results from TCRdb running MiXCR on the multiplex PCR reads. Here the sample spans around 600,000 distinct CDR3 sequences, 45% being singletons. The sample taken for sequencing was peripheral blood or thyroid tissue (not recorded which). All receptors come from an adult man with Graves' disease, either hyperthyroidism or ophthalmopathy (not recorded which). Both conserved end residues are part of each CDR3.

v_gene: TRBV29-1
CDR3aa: CSTQANEQYF

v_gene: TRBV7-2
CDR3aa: CASSVSGTNVLTF

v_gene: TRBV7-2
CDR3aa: CASGILRNTEAFF

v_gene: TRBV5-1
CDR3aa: CASSLGYGQPQHF

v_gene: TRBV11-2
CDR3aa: CASSYDRIQETQYF

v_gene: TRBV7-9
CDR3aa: CASSLAGTGDSYEQYF

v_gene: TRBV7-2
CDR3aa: CASSHTDKQGTYGYTF

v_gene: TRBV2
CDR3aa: CASSPSGTGGSYTF

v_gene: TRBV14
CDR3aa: CASSRWTSGGPTGELFF

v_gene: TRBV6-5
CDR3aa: CASSQWTGPYEQYF

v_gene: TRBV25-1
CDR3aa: CASRDDGTRPNVFF

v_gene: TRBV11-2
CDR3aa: CASSFSAALNQPQHF

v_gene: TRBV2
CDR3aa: CASSADAGTGGNQPQHF

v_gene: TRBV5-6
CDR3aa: CASSRDSPRAEAFF

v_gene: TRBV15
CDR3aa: CATSRPGWGSGYTF

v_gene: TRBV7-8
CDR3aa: CASSLTGPVPGWSPNQPQHF

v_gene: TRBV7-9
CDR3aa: CASSLSLHF

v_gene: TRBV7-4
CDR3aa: CASSQLSGPYEQYF

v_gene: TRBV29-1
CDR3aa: CSVLDTGPNEKLFF

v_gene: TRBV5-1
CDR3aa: CASSPWDGSGNTIYF

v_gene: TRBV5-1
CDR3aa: CASRHSPGQGDNSPLHF

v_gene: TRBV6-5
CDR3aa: CASSPQNRATNEKLFF

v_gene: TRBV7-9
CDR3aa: CASSRGQYDGYTF

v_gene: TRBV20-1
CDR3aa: CSARAMGGMANTIYF

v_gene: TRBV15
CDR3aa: CATSRDRNYEQYF

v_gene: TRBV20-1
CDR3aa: CSARDIRPSQGMNTEAFF

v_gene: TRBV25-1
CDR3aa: CASSRDHYGYTF

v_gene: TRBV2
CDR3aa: CASSEAFFRTGALYTF

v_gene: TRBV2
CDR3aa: CASEAGGTGSYEQYF

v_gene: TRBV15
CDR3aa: CATSRGSGVPLHF

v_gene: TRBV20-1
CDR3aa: CSAPQGPYEQYF

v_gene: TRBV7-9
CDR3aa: CASSPTMTALYEQHF

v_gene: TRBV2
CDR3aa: CASGAGGPETQYF

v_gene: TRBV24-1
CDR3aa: CATSDAGTLGYGYTF

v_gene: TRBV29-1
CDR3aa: CSLVERGETQYF

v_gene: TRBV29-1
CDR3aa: CSVEEGQGVTEAFF

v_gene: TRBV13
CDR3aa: CASSLGGLESGNTIYF

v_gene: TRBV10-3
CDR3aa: CAITRDRESKAFF

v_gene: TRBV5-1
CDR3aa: CASSKGQGNPPLHF

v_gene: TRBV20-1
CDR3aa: CSARDRAYNSPLHF

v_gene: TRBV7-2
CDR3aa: CASSLAASWNTEAFF

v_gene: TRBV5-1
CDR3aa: CASTPRREPRFREQYF

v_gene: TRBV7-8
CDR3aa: CASSFDRDQPLHF

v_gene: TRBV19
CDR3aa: CASTDFPGGGTEAFF

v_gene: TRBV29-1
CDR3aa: CSVEVQNNEKLFF

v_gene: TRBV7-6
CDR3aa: CASSATRDRSTYEQYF

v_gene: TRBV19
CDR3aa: CASATSGGGNTQYF

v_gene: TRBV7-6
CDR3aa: CASSLISGRQETQYF

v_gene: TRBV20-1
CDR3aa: CSVHNPQGPVYGYTF

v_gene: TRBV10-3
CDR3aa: CAISESGTGSSYEQYF

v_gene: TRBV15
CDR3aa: CATSTSGGTNEKLFF

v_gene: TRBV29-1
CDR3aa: CSARLGSGEKLFF

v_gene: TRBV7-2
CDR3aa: CASSPVKVRDQPQHF

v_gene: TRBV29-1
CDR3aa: CSVQAGEADEQYF

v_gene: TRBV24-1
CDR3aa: CATSQGQGLNAFF